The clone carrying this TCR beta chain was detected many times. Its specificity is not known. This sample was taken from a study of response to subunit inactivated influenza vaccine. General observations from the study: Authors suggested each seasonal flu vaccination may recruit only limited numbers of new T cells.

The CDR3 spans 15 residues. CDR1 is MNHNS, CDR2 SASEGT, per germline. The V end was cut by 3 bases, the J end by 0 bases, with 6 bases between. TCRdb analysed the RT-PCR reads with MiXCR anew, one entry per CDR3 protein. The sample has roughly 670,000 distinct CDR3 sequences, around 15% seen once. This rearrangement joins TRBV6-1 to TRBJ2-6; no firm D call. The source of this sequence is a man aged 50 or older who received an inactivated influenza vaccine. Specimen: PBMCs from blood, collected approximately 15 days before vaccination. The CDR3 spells CASSDRFSGANVLTF. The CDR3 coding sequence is TGTGCCAGCAGTGACAGGTTCTCTGGGGCCAACGTCCTGACTTTC.